Below, 21 T cell receptor beta chains from the same sample are listed, as sequenced in a study of shared clonotypes between healthy human individuals. Profiled with immunoSEQ multiplex PCR; TCRdb holds only in-frame clones, not every one. Of approximately 1.5 million clones listed, about 98.5% are singletons. Input material: naive CD4+ T cells sorted from blood. Noted subset: CD45RA+ positively selected. These receptor sequences come from a man aged 25-40 years in good health.

The gene calls are TRBV27 and TRBJ2-7; no definite D call. Trimming stripped 4 bases from V and 0 bases from J, with 13 bases between. The CDR3 totals 15 residues. Germline V gene sequence: CDR1 MNHEY, CDR2 SMNVEV (reference sequence). The CDR3 loop is CASSYGKPSSYEQYF. As DNA, the CDR3 is TGTGCCAGCAGTTATGGTAAACCCAGCTCCTACGAGCAGTACTTC.

In this sample, this clone turned up once. The rearrangement links TRBV11-3 to TRBJ2-7; 7 bases are a match to TRBD1. With 5 bases clipped from V and 2 bases from J, the junction kept 3 bases outside the gene matches. The CDR3 has 13 residues. The V gene's germline CDR1 is SGHNT and CDR2 YENEEA. CDR3 DNA sequence: TGTGCCAGCAGCCACGGGACAGCCTACGAGCAGTACTTC. Residues: CASSHGTAYEQYF.

The chain has TRBV5-8 and TRBJ2-7; perhaps D is TRBD1 or TRBD2 (5 bases each). The CDR3 consists of 15 residues. Looked up from germline, CDR1 is SGHTS and CDR2 is YDEGEE. Trimming took off 0 bases at V and 3 bases at J, with 13 bases between the two ends. CDR3 sequence (DNA): TGTGCCAGCAGCTTGGCAGGGACGATCATCTACGAGCAGTACTTC. It is translated as CASSLAGTIIYEQYF.

Of note for this clone: Other nucleotide sequences in the sample specify the same CDR3. As DNA, the CDR3 is TGTGCCAGCAGCCCTCTAGGGGGCACTGAAGCTTTCTTT. This gives the protein CASSPLGGTEAFF. The J gene is TRBJ1-1, the V gene TRBV7-3; possible D gene TRBD1, 6 bases. Looked up from germline, CDR1 is SGHTA and CDR2 is FQGTGA. Trimming shortened V by 5 bases and J by 4 bases, and 11 bases separated the two germline ends. This CDR3 is built from 13 residues.

V is TRBV11-2 and J is TRBJ1-5; D not resolved. Germline V gene lookup returns CDR1 SGHAT and CDR2 FQNNGV. Trimming cost V 4 bases and J 1 base, with 14 bases left between them. CDR3 length: 16 amino acids. Here the CDR3 reads CASSSYPKKSNQPQHF. The CDR3 nucleotides read TGTGCCAGCAGCTCCTACCCCAAGAAGAGCAATCAGCCCCAGCATTTT.

The chain links TRBV27 to TRBJ2-7; 10 bases match TRBD1. CDR1 and CDR2 from the germline V gene are MNHEY and SMNVEV (reference sequence). V shed 5 bases and J 5 bases; nucleotides not matched to a gene: 9. The CDR3 loop spans 15 amino acids. DNA of the CDR3: TGTGCCAGCAGTCCCGGACAGGGGGACTTCAACGAGCAGTACTTC. Encoded protein: CASSPGQGDFNEQYF.

V usage is TRBV28 and J usage is TRBJ2-4; D may be TRBD2 (6 bases). CDR1 and CDR2 (germline): MDHEN, SYDVKM. V shed 9 bases and J shed 2 bases, with 17 bases lying between them. CDR3 length: 15 residues. CDR3: CASAWGELSKNIQYF. In DNA, the CDR3 is TGTGCCAGTGCCTGGGGGGAGCTCTCCAAAAACATTCAGTACTTC.

This sequence joins TRBV5-1 and TRBJ2-1; 12 positions match TRBD1. Germline-derived CDR1 and CDR2 are SGHRS and YFSETQ. V trimming: 4 bases; J trimming: 6 bases; junction bases outside the gene matches: 8. This CDR3 is built from 16 residues. The CDR3 loop is CASSTQGQGASNEQFF. CDR3 nucleotide sequence: TGCGCCAGCAGCACTCAGGGACAGGGGGCAAGCAATGAGCAGTTCTTC. The full variable domain, rest sourced from reference TRBV5-1 and TRBJ2-1, is KAGVTQTPRYLIKTRGQQVTLSCSPISGHRSVSWYQQTPGQGLQFLFEYFSETQRNKGNFPGRFSGRQFSNSRSEMNVSTLELGDSALYLCASSTQGQGASNEQFFGPGTRLTVL.

This clone was picked up one time. V and J are TRBV5-1 and TRBJ2-7; tentative D call: TRBD1 (6 bases). Trimming took off 4 bases at V and 3 bases at J, with 17 bases between the two ends. Germline V lookup: CDR1 SGHRS, CDR2 YFSETQ. The CDR3 spans 15 residues. CDR3 nucleotide sequence: TGCGCCAGCAGCATTGACAGGTTTGCTCACTACGAGCAGTACTTC. This codes for CASSIDRFAHYEQYF.

The genes are TRBV5-1 and TRBJ1-1; D is perhaps TRBD1 (5 bases). V was pared by 3 bases and J by 0 bases, with 15 bases between. Germline-derived CDR1 and CDR2 are SGHRS and YFSETQ. This CDR3 region has 16 residues. CDR3 nucleotide sequence: TGCGCCAGCAGCTCGTACCTGACAGTAATGAACACTGAAGCTTTCTTT. Its translation is CASSSYLTVMNTEAFF.

V and J are TRBV7-2 and TRBJ1-5; possible D gene TRBD1, 5 bases. This CDR3 spans 13 amino acids. V was cut by 3 bases and J by 7 bases, with 10 bases left in between. Germline CDR1 reads SGHTA; CDR2 reads FQGNSA. The CDR3, as DNA: TGTGCCAGCAGCTTTGAGAGGGGCCAGCCCCAGCATTTT. This sequence encodes CASSFERGQPQHF.

Details on this clone: Additional DNA sequences in this sample encode the identical CDR3. The genes are TRBV4-3 and TRBJ1-5, with D possibly being TRBD1 (6 bases). This CDR3 region has 14 residues. CDR1 and CDR2 from the germline V gene are LGHNA and YSLEER. Trimming left V 0 bases short and J 7 bases short, with 10 bases between. The CDR3 spells CASSQDLGGQPQHF. In DNA form, the CDR3 reads TGCGCCAGCAGCCAAGATCTGGGGGGCCAGCCCCAGCATTTT.

This clone has just one count. The J gene is TRBJ2-3, the V gene TRBV25-1; a possible D gene is TRBD2 (7 bases). Per the germline V gene, CDR1 is MGHDK and CDR2 is SYGVNS. The CDR3 is 17 amino acids. Trimming took 6 bases from V and 1 from J, leaving 20 bases between them. The CDR3 is CASSQYGGAVGTDTQYF. CDR3 DNA: TGTGCCAGCAGCCAATATGGGGGGGCCGTTGGCACAGATACGCAGTATTTT.

The V gene is TRBV19, the J gene TRBJ2-2; D perhaps matches TRBD1 (5 bases). CDR3 length: 18 residues. V was pared by 7 bases and J by 4 bases, with 25 bases between. Germline CDR1 reads LNHDA; CDR2 reads SQIVND (reference sequence). The DNA for the CDR3 is TGTGCCAGTATTTCATTCACAGGTTTAGGCGCGGCCACCGGGGAGCTGTTTTTT. Translating gives CASISFTGLGAATGELFF.

The chain carries TRBV19 and TRBJ2-7, with D possibly being TRBD1 or TRBD2 (5 bases each). The CDR3 is made up of 13 amino acids. Deletions cut 4 bases from V and 4 bases from J, with 11 bases between. CDR1 LNHDA and CDR2 SQIVND come from the germline V gene (reference sequence). CDR3 coding DNA: TGTGCCAGTAGTAGGGGACCTAGGTACGAGCAGTACTTC. Its protein product is CASSRGPRYEQYF.

The J gene is TRBJ1-5, the V gene TRBV28; D is undetermined. CDR1 is MDHEN, CDR2 SYDVKM, per germline. V was pared by 6 bases and J by 4 bases, with 7 bases between. CDR3 size: 12 residues. DNA for the CDR3: TGTGCCAGCAGGGGGTCTAATCAGCCCCAGCATTTT. This translates into CASRGSNQPQHF.

The V call is TRBV6-1, the J call TRBJ2-1; TRBD1 agrees at 8 bases. This CDR3 is built from 15 residues. Per the germline V gene, CDR1 is MNHNS and CDR2 is SASEGT. After removal of 5 bases from V and 9 bases from J, the junction contained 12 bases not matched to a gene. CDR3 region: CASSPRTGSVGEQFF. CDR3 in DNA: TGTGCCAGCAGTCCCAGGACAGGGTCGGTAGGTGAGCAGTTCTTC.

V gene TRBV11-2 combines with J gene TRBJ2-7; TRBD2 aligns across 7 bases. Trimming took 1 base from V and 2 from J; bases not matched to a gene: 11. CDR3 length equals 17 residues. In germline, CDR1 is SGHAT, CDR2 FQNNGV. CDR3 sequence: CASSLATAGWIPYEQYF. CDR3 nucleotide sequence: TGTGCCAGCAGCTTAGCCACAGCGGGATGGATACCCTACGAGCAGTACTTC.

J is TRBJ2-2 and V is TRBV5-1; 8 positions match TRBD2. J lost 4 bases, V lost 5 bases, and 4 bases had no gene match. Germline V gene sequence: CDR1 SGHRS, CDR2 YFSETQ. The CDR3 runs 14 residues. The CDR3 bases are TGCGCCAGCAGTCCCAGCGGGAGCACCGGGGAGCTGTTTTTT. Translating it yields CASSPSGSTGELFF.

The chain is built from TRBV18 and TRBJ2-3, with TRBD2 identical over 11 bases. Germline CDR1 reads KGHSH; CDR2 reads LQKENI. V shed 1 base and J 0 bases; nucleotides not matched to a gene: 3. The CDR3 consists of 17 residues. CDR3 bases: TGTGCCAGCTCACCACGACTAGCGGGGTTTAGCACAGATACGCAGTATTTT. The encoded protein is CASSPRLAGFSTDTQYF.

The CDR3 nucleotides read TGTGCCAGCAGCTTAGAGCGGGGCTCTGGCTATGGCTACACCTTC. It translates to CASSLERGSGYGYTF. The rearrangement joins TRBV7-9 to TRBJ1-2; tentative D call: TRBD1 (5 bases). Trimming shortened V by 1 base and J by 4 bases, and 13 bases separated the two germline ends. Germline V gene lookup returns CDR1 SEHNR and CDR2 FQNEAQ (reference sequence). This CDR3 is built from 15 residues.